This TCR beta chain derives from a study of shared clonotypes between healthy human individuals. This clone was found once. Trimming left V 0 bases short and J 6 bases short, with 12 bases between. The CDR3 has 15 residues. Germline CDR1 reads LNHNV; CDR2 reads YYDKDF (reference sequence). Running of the assay took place at deep level. Source study methods: In the immunoSEQ data, sequences were junction-only and lacked quality scores, so filtering differed. Profiled with immunoSEQ multiplex PCR; TCRdb holds only in-frame clones, not every one. Clone size and the V and J calls come from that table; the DNA yielded D and trimming. In the table there are 450,000 to 500,000 clones, 70% to 85% of which are singletons.

The sequence was obtained from a middle-aged woman in good health. Some clones in this sample may be carry-over from other donors' samples. The sequenced material came from PBMCs. This rearrangement joins TRBV15 to TRBJ1-5; unclear D gene. The CDR3 coding sequence is TGTGCCACCAGCAGAGATGTGGGGAAGGGTCAGCCCCAGCATTTT. Protein sequence: CATSRDVGKGQPQHF.